This is a list of T cell receptor beta chains from one sample in a study of blood T cell repertoires in COVID-19. Assay: immunoSEQ multiplex PCR; the TCRdb copy retains only in-frame clones and omits some. Here the sample spans about 170,000 clones, approximately 86% being singletons. The sample was peripheral blood. The origin of the receptors is an elderly woman in a cohort sampled during active or convalescent COVID-19. The CDR3 runs from the conserved cysteine through the conserved F or W. The D gene is left open where the match is weak. Size is omitted from some rows. Given values are once, few, many or a class for expanded clones.

d_call,clone_size,v_call,j_call,cdr3_aa,cdr3_nt
TRBD1,once,TRBV6-5,TRBJ1-3,CASRDRGLSGNTIYF,TGTGCCAGCCGGGACAGGGGGCTCTCTGGAAACACCATATATTTT
NA,NA,TRBV9,TRBJ2-2,CASSLTGIGTGELFF,TGTGCCAGCAGCCTTACAGGGATTGGCACCGGGGAGCTGTTTTTT
NA,NA,TRBV19,TRBJ1-2,CASSMNPGRANYGYTF,TGTGCCAGTAGTATGAATCCCGGCAGGGCGAACTATGGCTACACCTTC
TRBD1,NA,TRBV27,TRBJ1-6,CASSFTGTATYNSPLHF,TGTGCCAGCAGTTTCACCGGGACAGCTACCTATAATTCACCCCTCCACTTT
TRBD1,NA,TRBV20-1,TRBJ1-5,CSASSDRPNQPQHF,TGCAGTGCTAGTTCGGACAGGCCGAATCAGCCCCAGCATTTT
NA,NA,TRBV7-9,TRBJ1-2,CASSPSPLYGYTF,TGTGCCAGCAGCCCTTCCCCCCTCTATGGCTACACCTTC
TRBD1,NA,TRBV18,TRBJ1-1,CASSQRQGGEAFF,TGTGCCAGCTCACAAAGACAGGGTGGGGAAGCTTTCTTT
TRBD1,NA,TRBV10-2,TRBJ1-1,CASKDRMNTEAFF,TGCGCCAGCAAGGACAGGATGAACACTGAAGCTTTCTTT
TRBD1,NA,TRBV5-1,TRBJ1-2,CASSPRDRGGYTF,TGCGCCAGCAGCCCCAGGGACAGGGGCGGCTACACCTTC
TRBD2,NA,TRBV5-1,TRBJ2-2,CASSDSGRAVPGELFF,TGCGCCAGCAGCGATAGCGGGAGGGCCGTTCCCGGGGAGCTGTTTTTT
TRBD1,NA,TRBV5-1,TRBJ1-4,CASSLTGTGYSGGEKLFF,TGCGCCAGCAGCCTGACGGGGACAGGGTATTCCGGCGGTGAAAAACTGTTTTTT
NA,NA,TRBV5-1,TRBJ2-3,CASSLDQARQPTQYF,TGCGCCAGCAGCTTGGATCAGGCCAGGCAACCTACGCAGTATTTT
TRBD1,NA,TRBV6-2/TRBV6-3,TRBJ2-1,CASSYFSGGSSYNEQFF,TGTGCCAGCAGTTACTTCTCAGGGGGTAGCTCCTACAATGAGCAGTTCTTC
TRBD1,NA,TRBV7-8,TRBJ1-1,CASSSTTGAATEAFF,TGTGCCAGCAGCTCTACTACAGGGGCCGCGACTGAAGCTTTCTTT
NA,few,TRBV2,TRBJ1-4,CASDRTATNEKLFF,TGTGCCAGCGATAGGACAGCAACTAATGAAAAACTGTTTTTT
NA,NA,TRBV6-5,TRBJ1-2,CASSYDSRNYGYTF,TGTGCCAGCAGTTACGATAGTCGAAACTATGGCTACACCTTC
NA,NA,TRBV7-2,TRBJ1-2,CASSLGQGGFYGYTF,TGTGCCAGCAGCTTAGGGCAGGGAGGATTCTATGGCTACACCTTC
TRBD1,NA,TRBV28,TRBJ1-5,CASSPPRWTGVNQPQHF,TGTGCCAGCAGCCCCCCCCGATGGACAGGGGTGAATCAGCCCCAGCATTTT
NA,NA,TRBV28,TRBJ2-7,CASSLQGREQYF,TGTGCCAGCAGTTTACAGGGCCGCGAGCAGTACTTC
NA,NA,TRBV19,TRBJ2-7,CASSLSLWRAYEQYF,TGTGCCAGTAGTCTAAGCCTTTGGAGGGCCTACGAGCAGTACTTC
NA,few,TRBV9,TRBJ1-1,CASSVDQTLNTEAFF,TGTGCCAGCAGCGTAGATCAGACTCTGAACACTGAAGCTTTCTTT
NA,NA,TRBV4-3,TRBJ2-2,CASSQVPGSTTGELFF,TGCGCCAGCAGCCAAGTTCCGGGGTCGACCACCGGGGAGCTGTTTTTT
NA,NA,TRBV27,TRBJ1-1,CASRPAGNTEAFF,TGTGCCAGCAGGCCCGCAGGGAACACTGAAGCTTTCTTT
TRBD2,once,TRBV25-1,TRBJ2-1,CASSDALLAGGYNEQFF,TGTGCCAGCAGTGATGCCCTACTAGCGGGGGGATACAATGAGCAGTTCTTC
TRBD2,NA,TRBV11-2,TRBJ2-7,CASSNAPGGRSSYEQYF,TGTGCCAGCAGCAACGCGCCGGGGGGGAGAAGCTCCTACGAGCAGTACTTC
NA,few,TRBV19,TRBJ2-5,CASSVIGGGGETQYF,TGTGCCAGTAGTGTTATTGGCGGGGGCGGAGAGACCCAGTACTTC
NA,NA,TRBV6-5,TRBJ1-4,CASATSVATNEKLFF,TGTGCCAGCGCAACTAGCGTTGCAACTAATGAAAAACTGTTTTTT
TRBD1,NA,TRBV10-2,TRBJ1-3,CASNSRDRGYGNTIYF,TGCGCCAGCAACAGCCGGGACAGGGGCTACGGAAACACCATATATTTT
TRBD2,once,TRBV5-4,TRBJ2-7,CASSQGLAGGRGEQYF,TGTGCCAGCAGCCAGGGACTAGCGGGGGGGCGAGGCGAGCAGTACTTC
TRBD2,once,TRBV5-1,TRBJ2-2,CASSLGRLAVLPGELFF,TGCGCCAGCAGCTTGGGACGACTAGCGGTTCTTCCCGGGGAGCTGTTTTTT
NA,NA,TRBV15,TRBJ1-4,CATSIITGGKKLFF,TGTGCCACCAGCATCATAACCGGGGGAAAAAAACTGTTTTTT
NA,NA,TRBV7-9,TRBJ1-3,CASRSRSGNTIYF,TGTGCCAGCAGGAGCCGCTCTGGAAACACCATATATTTT
NA,NA,TRBV5-1,TRBJ2-1,CASSLLGSDEQFF,TGCGCCAGCAGCTTGTTGGGCTCCGATGAGCAGTTCTTC
TRBD1,NA,TRBV7-9,TRBJ1-6,CASSLWDSNNSPLHF,TGTGCCAGCAGCTTGTGGGACAGCAATAATTCACCCCTCCACTTT
NA,NA,TRBV7-6,TRBJ1-4,CASSQGLREKLFF,TGTGCCTCGTCACAGGGTCTACGGGAAAAACTGTTTTTT
TRBD2,NA,TRBV14,TRBJ2-3,CASSPLAGGGTDTQYF,TGTGCCAGCAGCCCCCTAGCGGGAGGGGGCACAGATACGCAGTATTTT
TRBD2,NA,TRBV5-1,TRBJ2-1,CASSLEASGVYEQFF,TGCGCCAGCAGCTTGGAAGCTAGCGGGGTTTATGAGCAGTTCTTC
TRBD1,NA,TRBV6-5,TRBJ1-2,CASGLRQGVIGYTF,TGTGCCAGCGGTTTGAGACAGGGGGTTATAGGCTACACCTTC
NA,NA,TRBV27,TRBJ2-5,CASSYDWKDTQYF,TGTGCCAGCAGCTATGACTGGAAAGATACCCAGTACTTC
TRBD2,NA,TRBV7-2,TRBJ2-7,CASSSGLAYEQYF,TGTGCCAGCAGCTCCGGACTAGCCTACGAGCAGTACTTC
NA,once,TRBV5-6,TRBJ1-1,CASTAGTEAFF,TGTGCCAGTACCGCCGGGACTGAAGCTTTCTTT
NA,NA,TRBV11-3,TRBJ1-1,CASSSGQFMNTEAFF,TGTGCCAGCAGCAGCGGACAGTTCATGAACACTGAAGCTTTCTTT
NA,NA,TRBV9,TRBJ2-3,CASSGVGLWGTDTQYF,TGTGCCAGCAGCGGGGTGGGACTTTGGGGGACAGATACGCAGTATTTT
TRBD1,NA,TRBV27,TRBJ1-5,CASNKGAGWDQPQHF,TGTGCCAGCAACAAGGGGGCAGGGTGGGATCAGCCCCAGCATTTT
NA,NA,TRBV10-3,TRBJ2-3,CAITQTSGSTDTQYF,TGTGCCATCACCCAGACCTCAGGGAGCACAGATACGCAGTATTTT
TRBD1,NA,TRBV5-1,TRBJ1-6,CASSLGDRVRLNSPLHF,TGCGCCAGCAGCTTGGGGGACAGGGTACGGCTTAATTCACCCCTCCACTTT